This T cell receptor (beta chain) stems from a study of shared clonotypes between healthy human individuals (dated by TCRdb to the early 2020s). About the investigation overall: The cohort comprised a couple of women and a few men aged 18 to 49 years. To increase sequencing depth and limit assay-specific biases, TCR repertoire library preparation and sequencing were carried out by different laboratories using diverse techniques. The study deeply sequenced blood TCR repertoires of five healthy adults to estimate repertoire size and the extent of clonotype sharing between individuals. Between about 0.8 and 9 billion PBMCs per donor were obtained by leukapheresis. For each donor, three plates each were used for CD4 naive and CD4 memory, two plates were used for CD8 naive, and one plate was used for CD8 memory.

As to this clone: The target of this receptor is not known. No per-base quality is available; no much larger clone lies one base away.

Points the paper makes about the study in general: Larger estimated clonotype richness was generally found for naive subsets than for memory subsets. Sampling was restricted to blood, and TCR repertoires in tissue are likely to differ from TCR repertoires in blood. Higher generation probabilities were observed for clonotypes shared by all four sorted-subset donors than for non-shared clonotypes. Because the study included a small number of donors, the genetic and exposure-history diversity represented was limited. When a handful of donors were compared, the shared fraction of clonotypes was about 5% for naive CD4, less than 4% for naive CD8, 2% to 2.5% for memory CD4, and under 0.5% for memory CD8. Pairwise subsampling indicated that sequencing depth was expected to affect the degree of clonotype sharing among donors. Incomplete sequencing was indicated by rarefaction of sorted-subset datasets, despite the large sequencing depth.

The donors were healthy, HIV-negative adults who had no recently reported acute infections or vaccinations. All donors were Caucasian adults living in Nashville, Tennessee, USA. CD4+ T cells were enriched through magnetic negative selection, after which naive cells were positively selected on CD45RA and the remaining negative fraction served as the memory subset. Blood was collected by leukapheresis, and PBMCs were isolated by Ficoll-Histopaque density gradient centrifugation and then cryopreserved in liquid nitrogen vapor phase. Analytical flow cytometry was used to check the purity and quantity of every magnetically sorted T cell population. Genomic DNA was isolated from every sorted fraction and measured by UV absorbance on a Nanodrop 2000c. The CDR3 covers 19 residues, taking in both the cysteine and the phenylalanine. The retained sequence is limited to the CDR3, 57 bases, with the frame set at the first base. Trimming accounts for 6 bases at V and 0 bases at J, while the number of junction bases matched to no gene is 16. CDR1 and CDR2 were assigned from the germline V gene as MDHEN and SYDVKM.

TCR CDR3 regions were amplified from genomic DNA by multiplex PCR using the deep immunoSEQ assay. Extracted genomic DNA from each cell subset was distributed evenly across all wells of several immunoSEQ 96-well plates, and each plate was treated as a replicate. Each replicate PCR for sorted subsets received 150 to 250 ng genomic DNA, equal to roughly 33,000 T cell genomes. Purified libraries were measured with a Qubit 3.0 fluorometer, size-checked on a Bioanalyzer 2100, and measured again with the KAPA Library Quantification kit. Each immunoSEQ 96-well plate was sequenced on its own single-read 150-cycle Illumina NextSeq 550 flow cell. In the paper's pipeline: Because only junctional sequences without quality scores were contained in the immunoSEQ output, filtering matching that applied to full-length reads could not be performed. To assign V/J genes and CDR3, sequences were annotated using PyIR, a Python wrapper for IgBLAST v1.9, with IMGT germline references. Reads with weak V/J assignments (E-value above 1e-6), missing CDR3, stop codons, out-of-frame junctions, or ambiguous translated residues were removed. A V3J clonotype was defined by an identical inferred V gene, J gene, and CDR3 amino acid sequence. To compute the percentage overlap between repertoires, the number of shared unique clonotypes was divided by the size of the smaller repertoire. Three approaches were used to assess repertoire richness: RTK rarefaction, the Chao1 estimator, and Recon v2.1 estimates of unobserved clonotypes. For all TCRbeta clonotypes obtained by the gDNA method from a handful of donors, generation probabilities were computed with OLGA. TCRdb retrieved this table from immuneACCESS and kept in-frame rearrangements only. Not all clones are present; in checked studies, unresolved V genes account for under half, and no reason is known for the remainder. The DNA was the basis for D and trimming; V, J and clone size are from that table. For this sample the table gives 550,000 to 850,000 clones, of which roughly 70% were detected only once. The ten largest clones capture 1.7% of the sample.

Recombination joined TRBV28 with TRBJ2-2; 7 bases in the middle match TRBD2. The specimen sequenced was memory CD4+ T cells sorted from blood. This specimen's cell subset or site label, per the study, means: CD45RA-negative fraction. This TCR derives from a woman in her twenties or thirties in good health. DNA sequence: TGTGCCAGCAGCTATATTAGCGGGCGAGACGCTTCGAACACCGGGGAGCTGTTTTTT. The resulting protein is CASSYISGRDASNTGELFF.